The clone carrying this T cell receptor (beta chain) has more than one count but fewer than ten. The antigen remains undetermined. This PCR relied on a set of 60 Vbeta primers and 13 Jbeta primers. TCRdb's table, derived via immunoSEQ multiplex PCR, lists solely in-frame clones and lacks some. The repertoire holds over 150,000 clones, with 70% to 90% as singletons. These data are taken from a study of cytomegalovirus exposure and HLA in healthy donors. Study outcomes and limitations: A later analysis found common viral pathogens apparently linked to several of the most significant clusters.

Germline CDR1 MDHEN, CDR2 SYDVKM. Trimming stripped 3 bases from V and 4 bases from J, with 10 bases between. The CDR3 has 14 residues. V is TRBV28 and J is TRBJ1-5, with D maybe TRBD1 (5 bases). The clonotype originates from a woman in her twenties or thirties in good health and CMV-seronegative. The sequenced sample was PBMCs. CDR3: CASSFRGSNQPQHF. CDR3 DNA sequence: TGTGCCAGCAGTTTTCGGGGGAGTAATCAGCCCCAGCATTTT.